The 20 T cell receptor beta chains below come from one sample, sequenced in a study of OX40 agonist ivuxolimab in advanced cancers. Only in-frame clones appear in the TCRdb table, and some are missing; sequencing was by immunoSEQ multiplex PCR. The sample has roughly 40,000 clones; approximately 91% are singletons. The input for sequencing was CD4+ or CD8+ T cells sorted from blood, taken in a trial of the OX40 agonist ivuxolimab. Receptor source: an adult with an advanced solid tumor such as melanoma, head and neck, liver or kidney cancer.

The J gene is TRBJ1-3, the V gene TRBV7-6; D is unresolved. This CDR3 region has 17 residues. V gave up 1 base and J gave up 4 bases, with 17 bases separating them. CDR1 is SGHVS and CDR2 is FNYEAQ in the germline V gene. CDR3 nucleotides: TGTGCCAGCAGCTTAGTTCGAAGTCAGGTTACGGGAAACACCATATATTTT. Translating gives CASSLVRSQVTGNTIYF.

The chain carries TRBV6-5 and TRBJ1-5; 9 bases are shared with TRBD1. This CDR3 is built from 15 residues. Germline V gene data show CDR1 as MNHEY and CDR2 as SVGAGI. With 6 bases clipped from V and 0 bases from J, the junction kept 3 bases outside the gene matches. The CDR3: CASRRDRDSNQPQHF. The CDR3 bases are TGTGCCAGCAGGAGGGACAGGGATAGCAATCAGCCCCAGCATTTT.

CDR3 amino acids: CASSVDPATYNEQFF. The CDR3 nucleotides are TGTGCCAGCAGCGTAGATCCAGCGACTTACAATGAGCAGTTCTTC. The rearrangement links TRBV9 to TRBJ2-1; unclear D gene. The CDR3 is 15 residues long. Trimming took 0 bases from V and 4 from J, leaving 11 bases between them. Germline V gene data show CDR1 as SGDLS and CDR2 as YYNGEE.

This clone occurred once. The chain carries TRBV18 and TRBJ1-2, with no clear D. Germline-derived CDR1 and CDR2 are KGHSH and LQKENI. Trimming took off 4 bases at V and 0 bases at J, with 12 bases between the two ends. This CDR3 contains 15 residues. This chain's CDR3 is CASSQSIGTNYGYTF. The CDR3 coding sequence is TGTGCCAGCTCACAGAGCATTGGGACTAACTATGGCTACACCTTC.

The chain has TRBV5-4 and TRBJ1-2; D perhaps matches TRBD1 (5 bases). The CDR3 runs 18 residues. CDR1 is SGHNT and CDR2 is YYREEE in the germline V gene (reference sequence). V was clipped by 4 bases and J by 0 bases, with 22 bases between them. CDR3 sequence: CASSQVLWDGTTNYGYTF. In DNA, the CDR3 is TGTGCCAGCAGCCAAGTGCTCTGGGACGGAACTACTAACTATGGCTACACCTTC.

This chain links TRBV27 with TRBJ2-6; 9 bases are a match to TRBD1. This CDR3 is 21 amino acids long. J lost 2 bases, V lost 5 bases, and 19 bases had no gene match. Germline loops: CDR1 MNHEY, CDR2 SMNVEV (reference sequence). This chain's CDR3 is CASSRKPLDRGYQAGANVLTF. DNA of the CDR3: TGTGCCAGCAGTCGAAAGCCCTTGGACAGGGGCTATCAAGCTGGGGCCAACGTCCTGACTTTC.

The rearrangement joins TRBV5-1 to TRBJ2-2; D assignment may be TRBD1 or TRBD2 (5 bases each). Germline V gene lookup returns CDR1 SGHRS and CDR2 YFSETQ. V lost 2 bases to trimming and J lost 0 bases, with 8 bases between them. The CDR3 is 15 amino acids. CDR3 loop: CASSFWGTNTGELFF. In nucleotides, the CDR3 is TGCGCCAGCAGCTTTTGGGGGACGAACACCGGGGAGCTGTTTTTT.

The chain links TRBV6-5 to TRBJ2-7; TRBD1 agrees at 8 bases. Germline CDR1 and CDR2: MNHEY and SVGAGI. The CDR3 covers 15 residues. The V gene end was trimmed by 6 bases and the J gene end by 0 bases; junction bases not matched to a gene: 7. CDR3 protein: CASSRQGPLSYEQYF. The CDR3, as DNA: TGTGCCAGCAGCCGACAGGGGCCCCTCTCCTACGAGCAGTACTTC.

The V call is TRBV27, the J call TRBJ2-7; D assignment may be TRBD1 or TRBD2 (5 bases each). Germline V gene sequence: CDR1 MNHEY, CDR2 SMNVEV (reference sequence). V gave up 6 bases and J gave up 4 bases, with 16 bases separating them. CDR3 length: 14 residues. CDR3 coding DNA: TGTGCCAGCAGCCGACGTGAGGGGCTGTACGAGCAGTACTTC. Translation gives CASSRREGLYEQYF.

V gene TRBV7-9 combines with J gene TRBJ2-5; D may correspond to TRBD1 or TRBD2 (5 bases each). This CDR3 is 17 amino acids long. Germline CDR1 SEHNR, CDR2 FQNEAQ (reference sequence). V was trimmed by 5 bases and J by 0 bases, leaving 19 bases between them. The CDR3 DNA reads TGTGCCAGCAGCCTAAAGAGGGACCCTGCGTACCAAGAGACCCAGTACTTC. It encodes CASSLKRDPAYQETQYF. The full variable domain, its missing parts supplied by reference TRBV7-9 and TRBJ2-5, is DTGVSQNPRHKITKRGQNVTFRCDPISEHNRLYWYRQTLGQGPEFLTYFQNEAQLEKSRLLSDRFSAERPKGSFSTLEIQRTEQGDSAMYLCASSLKRDPAYQETQYFGPGTRLLVL.

The rearrangement uses TRBV11-2 and TRBJ1-5; D is unresolved. V was cut by 2 bases and J by 7 bases, with 6 bases left in between. The CDR3 contains 12 residues. The germline V gene encodes CDR1 SGHAT and CDR2 FQNNGV. This CDR3 is CASSLPGQPQHF. CDR3 nucleotide sequence: TGTGCCAGCAGCTTACCGGGACAGCCCCAGCATTTT. The full variable domain, in which reference TRBV11-2 and TRBJ1-5 provide the parts outside the CDR3, is EAGVAQSPRYKIIEKRQSVAFWCNPISGHATLYWYQQILGQGPKLLIQFQNNGVVDDSQLPKDRFSAERLKGVDSTLKIQPAKLEDSAVYLCASSLPGQPQHFGDGTRLSIL.

The chain uses TRBV5-1 and TRBJ1-4, with D hard to call. The CDR3 spans 15 residues. Per the germline V gene, CDR1 is SGHRS and CDR2 is YFSETQ. The ends were cut back, 0 bases at V and 0 bases at J, with 6 bases in the middle. CDR3 sequence: CASSLAPATNEKLFF. The CDR3 nucleotides are TGCGCCAGCAGCTTGGCCCCAGCAACTAATGAAAAACTGTTTTTT. Looking up the rest from reference TRBV5-1 and TRBJ1-4 gives the full variable domain: KAGVTQTPRYLIKTRGQQVTLSCSPISGHRSVSWYQQTPGQGLQFLFEYFSETQRNKGNFPGRFSGRQFSNSRSEMNVSTLELGDSALYLCASSLAPATNEKLFFGSGTQLSVL.

This chain links TRBV19 with TRBJ2-5; TRBD2 agrees at 7 bases. The CDR3 runs to 16 residues. Trimming took 4 bases from V and 5 from J; bases not matched to a gene: 13. CDR1 and CDR2 from the germline V gene are LNHDA and SQIVND (reference sequence). The CDR3: CASSREGLAPSETQYF. The CDR3 nucleotides read TGTGCCAGTAGTAGGGAGGGACTCGCCCCTTCGGAGACCCAGTACTTC.

The CDR3 region is CASSSATAGNTIYF. CDR3 in DNA: TGTGCCAGTAGTAGTGCGACAGCCGGAAACACCATATATTTT. The chain combines TRBV19 with TRBJ1-3; weak D call: TRBD1 (5 bases). Looked up from germline, CDR1 is LNHDA and CDR2 is SQIVND (reference sequence). The length of the CDR3 is 14 residues. The V end was cut by 4 bases, the J end by 4 bases, with 11 bases between.

Turning to this clone: The same CDR3 also results from other DNA sequences found in this sample. The chain employs TRBV6-6 and TRBJ1-1; 9 positions match TRBD1. Germline V lookup: CDR1 MNHNY, CDR2 SVGAGI (reference sequence). V trimming: 6 bases; J trimming: 7 bases; junction bases outside the gene matches: 12. The CDR3 runs to 15 residues. The CDR3 region has the DNA TGTGCCAGCAGACCTGGACAGGGGTTCTTGGTTGAAGCTTTCTTT. This gives the protein CASRPGQGFLVEAFF.

This chain links TRBV9 with TRBJ1-5, with 7 positions matching TRBD1. The trim removed 3 bases at V and 6 bases at J, leaving 12 bases unmatched. The germline V gene encodes CDR1 SGDLS and CDR2 YYNGEE. This CDR3 region has 16 residues. The CDR3 DNA reads TGTGCCAGCAGCGAAGGGGACAGATATGGGAGTCAGCCCCAGCATTTT. It is translated as CASSEGDRYGSQPQHF.

The chain recombines TRBV7-2 with TRBJ2-1; D is possibly TRBD2 (5 bases). Trimming took off 6 bases at V and 4 bases at J, with 16 bases between the two ends. This CDR3 has 15 residues. CDR1 is SGHTA and CDR2 is FQGNSA in the germline V gene. The CDR3 region has the DNA TGTGCCAGCAGACATGGGCGGGTTATATACAATGAGCAGTTCTTC. This gives the protein CASRHGRVIYNEQFF.

V is TRBV19 and J is TRBJ1-3; D gene ambiguous. The CDR3 is made up of 15 amino acids. Germline V gives CDR1 LNHDA, CDR2 SQIVND (reference sequence). V was trimmed by 3 bases and J by 0 bases, leaving 9 bases between them. CDR3 sequence reads: CASSMGGSSGNTIYF. In DNA, the CDR3 is TGTGCCAGTAGTATGGGCGGGAGCTCTGGAAACACCATATATTTT.

This chain uses TRBV30 with TRBJ1-2; D gene ambiguous. V lost 2 bases, J lost 5 bases, and 15 bases lay in between. The CDR3 totals 14 residues. Germline CDR1 is GTSNPN and CDR2 is SVGIG (reference sequence). Here the CDR3 DNA reads TGTGCCTGGAGTCGAATCGGGGAGACTTATGGCTACACCTTC. This gives the protein CAWSRIGETYGYTF.

The chain has TRBV5-4 and TRBJ2-3; D may match TRBD1 or TRBD2 (6 bases each). Trimming cost V 4 bases and J 5 bases, with 14 bases left between them. CDR3 length: 14 residues. Germline CDR1 reads SGHNT; CDR2 reads YYREEE (reference sequence). The CDR3 here is CASSHWGAQDTQYF. CDR3 nucleotides: TGTGCCAGCAGCCATTGGGGGGCCCAAGATACGCAGTATTTT. The entire variable domain, with the rest obtained from reference TRBV5-4 and TRBJ2-3, is as follows: ETGVTQSPTHLIKTRGQQVTLRCSSQSGHNTVSWYQQALGQGPQFIFQYYREEENGRGNFPPRFSGLQFPNYSSELNVNALELDDSALYLCASSHWGAQDTQYFGPGTRLTVL.